The entry below gives a single T cell receptor beta chain sequence along with its context. Participants reported their clinical history, and cohort assignment relied on those reports. This sample is part of a study of blood T cell repertoires in COVID-19. Study-level background: For recovered donors of Cohort 3, there were two negative PCRs, clearance, or symptom resolution. Sources were T cells, B-cell-depleted T cells, or PBMCs; the material itself was cDNA or gDNA.

V dropped 3 bases and J dropped 5; count of bases not matched to a gene: 9. This CDR3 contains 15 residues. Germline V lookup: CDR1 MGHDK, CDR2 SYGVNS. Sequencing used immunoSEQ multiplex PCR; TCRdb keeps in-frame clones, though not all of them. The sample shows roughly 150,000 clones, roughly 84% of them seen only once. The sample was PBMCs or T cells enriched from blood (not recorded which). The sequence came from a man aged 50 to 59 in a cohort exposed to, infected with or recovered from COVID-19 (not recorded which). V usage is TRBV25-1 and J usage is TRBJ2-5; 7 bases map to TRBD1. The CDR3 is CASSETGSLAETQYF. CDR3 bases: TGTGCCAGCAGTGAGACAGGGTCTTTAGCCGAGACCCAGTACTTC. Combining the CDR3 with reference TRBV25-1 and TRBJ2-5 gives the whole variable domain EADIYQTPRYLVIGTGKKITLECSQTMGHDKMYWYQQDPGMELHLIHYSYGVNSTEKGDLSSESTVSRIRTEHFPLTLESARPSHTSQYLCASSETGSLAETQYFGPGTRLLVL.